One and the same sample provided the 23 T cell receptor beta chains below, sequenced in a study of early T cells in non-severe SARS-CoV-2 infection. TCRdb re-called the 5' RACE reads through MiXCR, storing one row per CDR3 protein. The table shows about 72,000 distinct CDR3 sequences, with 8% to 9.5% occurring only once. Sequencing used whole blood. Every receptor here comes from an adult who was a healthcare worker with PCR-confirmed SARS-CoV-2 infection or an uninfected control (not recorded which).

The chain is built from TRBV7-2 and TRBJ2-2; 9 positions match TRBD1. The junction had 2 bases not matched to a gene; V was cut back by 3 bases and J by 6 bases. CDR1 SGHTA and CDR2 FQGNSA come from the germline V gene. The CDR3 is 14 amino acids. For the CDR3, the DNA is TGTGCCAGCAGCTTGGACAGGGGCCCCGGGGAGCTGTTTTTT. Its protein is CASSLDRGPGELFF.

This clonotype was seen ten or more times. V is TRBV6-6 and J is TRBJ2-7, with TRBD2 identical over 10 bases. The junction had 9 bases not matched to a gene; V was cut back by 0 bases and J by 4 bases. The germline CDR1 and CDR2 sequences are MNHNY and SVGAGI (reference sequence). This CDR3 comprises 17 residues. CDR3 protein: CASSYSNSLAGAYEQYF. The DNA for the CDR3 is TGTGCCAGCAGTTACTCGAATAGTCTAGCGGGAGCTTACGAGCAGTACTTC.

This clonotype was counted at least ten times. V usage is TRBV6-5 and J usage is TRBJ1-1; no reliable D call. V shed 5 bases and J shed 5 bases, with 21 bases lying between them. Germline V gene sequence: CDR1 MNHEY, CDR2 SVGAGI. This CDR3 is 16 amino acids long. CDR3 bases: TGTGCCAGCAGTGGCCCCCTCGCTCGGGCGGGAACTGAAGCTTTCTTT. It translates to CASSGPLARAGTEAFF.

The sample holds a few counts of this clonotype. The rearrangement links TRBV3-1 to TRBJ2-5; TRBD2 matches 14 bases. Germline lookup yields CDR1 LGHDT and CDR2 YNNKEL (reference sequence). Germline trimming cut 0 bases from V and 5 bases from J; bases unmatched to any gene: 8. The CDR3 is made up of 18 amino acids. In DNA, the CDR3 is TGTGCCAGCAGCCAAGATCCGGGACTAGCGGGAGTATCGGAGACCCAGTACTTC. This encodes CASSQDPGLAGVSETQYF.

This clonotype has more than one count but fewer than ten. The V call is TRBV27, the J call TRBJ2-2, with TRBD1 identical over 7 bases. The V segment lost 5 bases and the J segment 1 base; nucleotides outside the gene matches: 7. Germline V lookup: CDR1 MNHEY, CDR2 SMNVEV (reference sequence). The CDR3 contains 16 residues. This CDR3 is CASSPTGEENTGELFF. DNA of the CDR3: TGTGCCAGCAGTCCCACAGGGGAAGAGAACACCGGGGAGCTGTTTTTT.

This chain uses TRBV7-6 with TRBJ2-7; D is ambiguous. CDR1 is SGHVS, CDR2 FNYEAQ, per germline. V was clipped by 5 bases and J by 4 bases, with 21 bases between them. This CDR3 has 16 residues. CDR3 amino acids: CASSPRSPARSYEQYF. The CDR3 region has the DNA TGTGCCAGCAGCCCCCGTTCCCCGGCTAGGTCATACGAGCAGTACTTC. The full variable domain, in which reference TRBV7-6 and TRBJ2-7 provide the parts outside the CDR3, is GAGVSQSPRYKVTKRGQDVALRCDPISGHVSLYWYRQALGQGPEFLTYFNYEAQQDKSGLPNDRFSAERPEGSISTLTIQRTEQRDSAMYRCASSPRSPARSYEQYFGPGTRLTVT.

This clonotype was observed at least ten times. The chain employs TRBV20-1 and TRBJ2-3; D unclear. The CDR3 contains 14 residues. The germline V gene has CDR1 DFQATT and CDR2 SNEGSKA (reference sequence). V was cut by 4 bases and J by 1 base, with 12 bases left in between. This chain's CDR3 is CSANRPDRTDTQYF. The CDR3 DNA follows: TGCAGTGCTAACCGACCGGATCGCACAGATACGCAGTATTTT.

This clonotype has a count of ten or more. The chain carries TRBV19 and TRBJ1-1; D is uncertain. CDR1 and CDR2 from the germline V gene are LNHDA and SQIVND (reference sequence). The length of the CDR3 is 11 residues. V lost 5 bases and J lost 7, with 8 bases in between. The CDR3 DNA is TGTGCCAGTAGTGGGTGGGATGAAGCTTTCTTT. It translates to CASSGWDEAFF.

This clonotype was seen at least ten times. The genes are TRBV20-1 and TRBJ2-3; the match to TRBD2 covers 10 bases. Germline CDR1 and CDR2: DFQATT and SNEGSKA (reference sequence). CDR3 length equals 15 residues. Germline trimming cut 3 bases from V and 1 base from J; bases unmatched to any gene: 4. This chain's CDR3 is CSARGTSGGTDTQYF. The CDR3 bases are TGCAGTGCTAGGGGTACTAGCGGGGGCACAGATACGCAGTATTTT.

The rearrangement uses TRBV14 and TRBJ2-7, with a tentative D call TRBD2 (5 bases). This CDR3 is built from 16 residues. Trimming left V 2 bases short and J 0 bases short, with 14 bases between. The germline V gene encodes CDR1 SGHDN and CDR2 FVKESK. The CDR3 nucleotides read TGTGCCAGCAGCCAACCCGAGGAGGTCCTCTCCTACGAGCAGTACTTC. Translation gives CASSQPEEVLSYEQYF.

This clonotype was seen repeatedly, ten times or more. The V gene is TRBV7-3, the J gene TRBJ2-3; D not resolved. V was cut by 8 bases and J by 1 base, with 22 bases left in between. The germline gives CDR1 SGHTA, CDR2 FQGTGA. The CDR3 loop spans 17 amino acids. The CDR3 region has the DNA TGTGCCAGCTCAAAAGCCCAGACCCAGCCTGGCACAGATACGCAGTATTTT. The encoded protein is CASSKAQTQPGTDTQYF.

In this sample, this clonotype turned up a few times. The rearrangement links TRBV5-1 to TRBJ2-1; possible D gene TRBD2, 7 bases. V gave up 5 bases and J gave up 10 bases, with 13 bases separating them. The CDR3 is made up of 12 amino acids. Germline loops: CDR1 SGHRS, CDR2 YFSETQ. The CDR3 nucleotides read TGCGCCAGCAGTCCAGGGGAGGGCGAGCAGTTCTTC. Its protein product is CASSPGEGEQFF.

This clonotype was recorded many times. The genes are TRBV29-1 and TRBJ2-5; no definite D call. Germline V gene lookup returns CDR1 SQVTM and CDR2 ANQGSEA. V was pared by 6 bases and J by 5 bases, with 19 bases between. The CDR3 runs to 14 residues. Written as DNA, the CDR3 is TGCAGCGTCCGAATGGATATACGGGCCGAGACCCAGTACTTC. Its translation: CSVRMDIRAETQYF.

Ten or more counts support this clonotype. The chain combines TRBV18 with TRBJ2-5; 7 nucleotides line up with TRBD1. Germline lookup yields CDR1 KGHSH and CDR2 LQKENI. After removal of 0 bases from V and 1 base from J, the junction contained 8 bases not matched to a gene. This CDR3 contains 17 residues. The CDR3 DNA sequence: TGTGCCAGCTCACCACCAAGGACAGGCCTGGCCCAAGAGACCCAGTACTTC. Translation: CASSPPRTGLAQETQYF.

The chain has TRBV6-1 and TRBJ1-1; the D is unclear. Germline V lookup: CDR1 MNHNS, CDR2 SASEGT. V was pared by 5 bases and J by 5 bases, with 18 bases between. The CDR3 has 15 amino acids. The CDR3 protein is CASSPVRGRRTEAFF. Written as DNA, the CDR3 is TGTGCCAGCAGTCCCGTACGGGGTAGGAGGACTGAAGCTTTCTTT.

This clonotype was detected ten times or more. The gene calls are TRBV10-1 and TRBJ1-1, with 7 bases matching TRBD1. Looked up from germline, CDR1 is WNHNN and CDR2 is SYGVQD (reference sequence). This CDR3 is 14 amino acids long. Unmatched junction bases numbered 5, after V lost 3 bases and J lost 4 bases. The CDR3 DNA reads as TGCGCCAGCAGTGACGGGGGGACAGCCACTGAAGCTTTCTTT. Protein: CASSDGGTATEAFF.

The J gene is TRBJ2-1, the V gene TRBV15; TRBD2 aligns across 12 bases. The CDR3 totals 15 residues. V shed 2 bases and J 7 bases; nucleotides not matched to a gene: 3. Germline CDR1 and CDR2: LNHNV and YYDKDF (reference sequence). For the CDR3, the DNA is TGTGCCACCAGCAGACCCGGGACTAGCGGGAATGAGCAGTTCTTC. Translation: CATSRPGTSGNEQFF.

This clonotype was counted between two and nine times. The rearrangement uses TRBV20-1 and TRBJ2-3; 13 bases are a match to TRBD2. The germline gives CDR1 DFQATT, CDR2 SNEGSKA (reference sequence). J gave up 2 bases and V 6 bases, and 5 bases lay outside the gene matches. The CDR3 loop spans 15 amino acids. As DNA, the CDR3 is TGCAGTGCCGAGGGGACTAGCGGGATCACAGATACGCAGTATTTT. This codes for CSAEGTSGITDTQYF.

The genes are TRBV5-1 and TRBJ2-3; TRBD2 matches 10 bases. Germline trimming cut 0 bases from V and 2 bases from J; bases unmatched to any gene: 6. The CDR3 has 17 residues. CDR1 and CDR2 from the germline V gene are SGHRS and YFSETQ. CDR3 coding DNA: TGCGCCAGCAGCTTGGCCGCTAGCGGGGGATACACAGATACGCAGTATTTT. This encodes CASSLAASGGYTDTQYF.

This clonotype was observed at least ten times. The rearrangement uses TRBV12-3 or TRBV12-4 and TRBJ2-5, with 13 nucleotides matching TRBD2. J lost 4 bases, V lost 7 bases, and 9 bases had no gene match. The length of the CDR3 is 16 residues. CDR3 in DNA: TGTGCCAGCACCGCCAGACTAGCGGGAGGTGGAGAGACCCAGTACTTC. Translated: CASTARLAGGGETQYF.

The chain links TRBV19 to TRBJ2-5; no reliable D call. The germline V and J ends were trimmed by 4 bases and 0 bases, with 9 bases remaining between them. CDR1 and CDR2 from the germline V gene are LNHDA and SQIVND (reference sequence). This CDR3 has 14 residues. CDR3 sequence (DNA): TGTGCCAGTAGTACCTGGACGGACCAAGAGACCCAGTACTTC. It is translated as CASSTWTDQETQYF.

The genes are TRBV12-3 or TRBV12-4 and TRBJ2-5; 7 bases agree with TRBD2. The J segment lost 3 bases and the V segment lost 5 bases, leaving 3 bases of the junction unmatched. The CDR3 covers 13 residues. CDR3 sequence (DNA): TGTGCCAGCAGTCCAGGGAGGGAAGAGACCCAGTACTTC. Protein: CASSPGREETQYF.

The rearrangement joins TRBV12-3 or TRBV12-4 to TRBJ2-4, with 7 bases identical to TRBD2. J was trimmed by 6 bases and V by 5 bases; bases with no gene match: 7. The CDR3 length is 14 residues. CDR3 loop: CASSTRAGSNIQYF. The DNA for the CDR3 is TGTGCCAGCAGTACAAGAGCGGGATCAAACATTCAGTACTTC.